A single sample is the source of the 25 T cell receptor beta chains below, sequenced in a study of PD-L1 blockade in urothelial cancer. The table came from immunoSEQ multiplex PCR; TCRdb's copy has only in-frame clones and leaves some out. This sample has tens of thousands of clones; around 79% occur once, and the top ten carry 3.5%. The sample here was PBMCs, taken around atezolizumab (anti-PD-L1) treatment. The receptors stem from a man in his 70s with urothelial cancer.

This clone was counted a single time. The chain recombines TRBV19 with TRBJ1-6, with D unclear. V was cut by 4 bases and J by 7 bases, with 14 bases left in between. Germline V CDR1 and CDR2: LNHDA, SQIVND (reference sequence). The CDR3 spans 15 residues. The CDR3 nucleotides are TGTGCCAGTAGTAAACGGACTGAAGGAAATTCACCCCTCCACTTT. Translating it yields CASSKRTEGNSPLHF. The variable domain in full, with the rest retrieved from reference TRBV19 and TRBJ1-6, is DGGITQSPKYLFRKEGQNVTLSCEQNLNHDAMYWYRQDPGQGLRLIYYSQIVNDFQKGDIAEGYSVSREKKESFPLTVTSAQKNPTAFYLCASSKRTEGNSPLHFGNGTRLTVT.

This sequence joins TRBV4-1 and TRBJ1-2; tentatively, D is TRBD1 (6 bases). Germline-derived CDR1 and CDR2 are MGHRA and YSYEKL. There are 15 residues in the CDR3. Trimming took off 4 bases at V and 2 bases at J, with 14 bases between the two ends. Here the CDR3 DNA reads TGCGCCAGCAGCCCAAACGGACAGACCAACTATGGCTACACCTTC. This translates into CASSPNGQTNYGYTF.

The chain employs TRBV19 and TRBJ1-2; possible D gene TRBD1, 6 bases. The germline V and J ends were trimmed by 1 base and 0 bases, with 15 bases remaining between them. The length of the CDR3 is 17 residues. Per the germline V gene, CDR1 is LNHDA and CDR2 is SQIVND (reference sequence). CDR3 residues: CASSIGGGRRANYGYTF. For the CDR3, the DNA is TGTGCCAGTAGTATAGGAGGGGGACGGCGAGCTAACTATGGCTACACCTTC.

CDR3 in DNA: TGTGCCAGCAGCCAGGAGGGACAGGCAAACACTGAAGCTTTCTTT. This translates into CASSQEGQANTEAFF. V usage is TRBV4-2 and J usage is TRBJ1-1, with 8 bases lining up with TRBD1. Germline V gene lookup returns CDR1 LGHNA and CDR2 YNFKEQ. The length of the CDR3 is 15 residues. Trimming removed 3 bases from V and 2 bases from J; junction bases left unmatched: 5.

This chain joins TRBV4-1 and TRBJ2-3, with 8 bases identical to TRBD2. V was pared by 0 bases and J by 4 bases, with 3 bases of the junction left unmatched. The CDR3 totals 15 residues. From germline, CDR1 is MGHRA and CDR2 YSYEKL. CDR3 sequence (DNA): TGCGCCAGCAGCCAAGATCGGGGGGGGGCAGATACGCAGTATTTT. As protein: CASSQDRGGADTQYF.

The V gene is TRBV29-1, the J gene TRBJ2-1, with 7 positions matching TRBD1. CDR1 is SQVTM and CDR2 is ANQGSEA in the germline V gene. V was clipped by 6 bases and J by 7 bases; unmatched bases: 9. The CDR3 is 13 residues long. CDR3 bases: TGCAGCGTCGATCCAGGGGGAAGGAATGAGCAGTTCTTC. Translation: CSVDPGGRNEQFF.

The rearrangement links TRBV28 to TRBJ1-1; 7 bases align to TRBD1. This CDR3 region has 15 residues. Germline loops: CDR1 MDHEN, CDR2 SYDVKM. V shed 4 bases and J 9 bases; nucleotides not matched to a gene: 14. CDR3 amino acids: CASSSGDSSRGKAFF. The CDR3 DNA sequence: TGTGCCAGCAGTTCTGGGGACTCTTCCAGGGGGAAAGCTTTCTTT.

The chain has TRBV14 and TRBJ1-1, with 7 bases fitting TRBD1. This CDR3 has 15 amino acids. CDR1 and CDR2 (germline): SGHDN, FVKESK. The J segment lost 0 bases and the V segment lost 4 bases, leaving 5 bases of the junction unmatched. The CDR3 bases are TGTGCCAGCAGCCGGAGACAGGGAATGAACACTGAAGCTTTCTTT. The encoded protein is CASSRRQGMNTEAFF.

This chain connects TRBV7-8 to TRBJ1-1; weak D call: TRBD1 (5 bases). Germline assignment: CDR1 SGHVS and CDR2 FQNEAQ. The CDR3 totals 13 residues. Trimming removed 4 bases at V and 11 bases at J, with 17 bases between. CDR3 in amino acids: CASSWTPGRDAFF. CDR3 in DNA: TGTGCCAGCAGCTGGACCCCAGGGCGCGATGCTTTCTTT.

This chain connects TRBV30 to TRBJ1-2; 9 bases are a match to TRBD1. With 7 bases clipped from V and 4 bases from J, the junction kept 7 bases outside the gene matches. The germline V gene has CDR1 GTSNPN and CDR2 SVGIG (reference sequence). The CDR3 runs to 13 residues. In DNA form, the CDR3 reads TGTGCCTCCATACAGGGGGCGGGCTATGGCTACACCTTC. Its translation: CASIQGAGYGYTF.

This chain joins TRBV15 and TRBJ2-2, with a tentative D call TRBD1 (6 bases). Germline V gene sequence: CDR1 LNHNV, CDR2 YYDKDF (reference sequence). The CDR3 is made up of 14 amino acids. V was trimmed by 1 base and J by 10 bases, leaving 13 bases between them. In DNA form, the CDR3 reads TGTGCCACCAGCAGAGGCGGACAGACTGTGGAGCTGTTTTTT. Encoded protein: CATSRGGQTVELFF.

The chain couples TRBV11-2 to TRBJ1-5; 9 bases agree with TRBD1. Germline V gene lookup returns CDR1 SGHAT and CDR2 FQNNGV. The CDR3 length is 16 residues. J gave up 1 base and V 5 bases, and 6 bases lay outside the gene matches. The CDR3 protein is CASSPGQGPSNQPQHF. DNA for the CDR3: TGTGCCAGCAGCCCGGGACAGGGACCCAGCAATCAGCCCCAGCATTTT.

The chain carries TRBV19 and TRBJ2-5; D not certain. With 4 bases removed from V and 5 bases from J, the gap between germline ends came to 17 bases. From germline, CDR1 is LNHDA and CDR2 SQIVND (reference sequence). The length of the CDR3 is 15 residues. The DNA for the CDR3 is TGTGCCAGTAGTAATTATGTTGGCAGGTTTGAGACCCAGTACTTC. It encodes CASSNYVGRFETQYF.

V gene TRBV7-2 combines with J gene TRBJ2-7; no firm D call. The germline gives CDR1 SGHTA, CDR2 FQGNSA. The CDR3 contains 13 residues. Deletions cut 5 bases from V and 4 bases from J, with 12 bases between. This CDR3 is CASSAGRPYEQYF. CDR3 DNA: TGTGCCAGCAGCGCCGGCAGGCCTTACGAGCAGTACTTC.

This clone was found once. V gene TRBV11-2 combines with J gene TRBJ2-7, with D possibly being TRBD1 (6 bases). The germline gives CDR1 SGHAT, CDR2 FQNNGV. Trimming took off 6 bases at V and 0 bases at J, with 12 bases between the two ends. The CDR3 has 14 residues. The CDR3: CASRKTGFSYEQYF. DNA of the CDR3: TGTGCCAGCAGAAAGACAGGATTCTCCTACGAGCAGTACTTC.

The chain is built from TRBV7-9 and TRBJ2-7; TRBD2 is a possible D gene (7 bases). The germline V gene encodes CDR1 SEHNR and CDR2 FQNEAQ (reference sequence). The CDR3 runs to 16 residues. The V end was cut by 5 bases, the J end by 5 bases, with 22 bases between. The CDR3 reads CASSGGQREISNEQYF. CDR3 coding DNA: TGTGCCAGCAGCGGGGGGCAGCGGGAAATCTCTAACGAGCAGTACTTC.

V and J are TRBV25-1 and TRBJ2-2; D not certain. Germline V gene data show CDR1 as MGHDK and CDR2 as SYGVNS. Between the trimmed V and J ends, which lost 1 base and 3 bases, there was a span of 9 bases. The CDR3 runs to 15 residues. The CDR3, as DNA: TGTGCCAGCAGTGAATTACGACGGGACACCGGGGAGCTGTTTTTT. This gives the protein CASSELRRDTGELFF.

J is TRBJ1-4 and V is TRBV12-5; D is possibly TRBD1 (5 bases). The CDR3 runs to 17 residues. V dropped 2 bases and J dropped 0 bases, with 13 bases sitting between them. Per germline, CDR1 LGHNT and CDR2 FRNRAP. The CDR3, as DNA: TGTGCTAGTGGTTTGCCCCCTCAGGGCGCAACTAATGAAAAACTGTTTTTT. It specifies CASGLPPQGATNEKLFF.

CDR3 sequence: CASSPDGTGPYGYTF. In nucleotides, the CDR3 is TGCGCCAGCAGCCCGGATGGGACAGGGCCCTATGGCTACACCTTC. The chain combines TRBV5-1 with TRBJ1-2; 9 bases are a match to TRBD1. Germline lookup yields CDR1 SGHRS and CDR2 YFSETQ. This CDR3 is 15 amino acids long. The ends lost 4 bases at V and 4 bases at J; junction bases unmatched: 8.

J is TRBJ2-1 and V is TRBV4-2, with 14 bases identical to TRBD2. The CDR3 spans 18 residues. Trimming at V came to 1 base and at J to 8 bases, leaving 10 bases not matched to a gene. CDR1 is LGHNA, CDR2 YNFKEQ, per germline. Here the CDR3 DNA reads TGTGCCAGCAGCCAAGCTGCAAGGACTAGCGGGAGGCTCCATGAGCAGTTCTTC. Encoded protein: CASSQAARTSGRLHEQFF.

V gene TRBV15 combines with J gene TRBJ1-1; TRBD1 is a possible D gene (5 bases). CDR1 and CDR2 (germline): LNHNV, YYDKDF (reference sequence). V was clipped by 0 bases and J by 6 bases, with 17 bases between them. This CDR3 region has 16 residues. The CDR3, as DNA: TGTGCCACCAGCAGAGATTCGGTCTGGGGCCGGGCTGAAGCTTTCTTT. Protein: CATSRDSVWGRAEAFF. Complete variable domain (other parts from reference TRBV15 and TRBJ1-1): DAMVIQNPRYQVTQFGKPVTLSCSQTLNHNVMYWYQQKSSQAPKLLFHYYDKDFNNEADTPDNFQSRRPNTSFCFLDIRSPGLGDTAMYLCATSRDSVWGRAEAFFGQGTRLTVV.

The J gene is TRBJ2-3, the V gene TRBV7-2; TRBD2 is a possible D gene (7 bases). Trimming stripped 5 bases from V and 4 bases from J, with 16 bases between. The germline gives CDR1 SGHTA, CDR2 FQGNSA. The CDR3 runs 15 residues. CDR3: CASSQQGGSSDTQYF. The CDR3 DNA reads as TGTGCCAGCAGCCAACAGGGAGGGTCATCAGATACGCAGTATTTT.

V is TRBV9 and J is TRBJ2-2, with D tentatively TRBD2 (6 bases). Trimming left V 0 bases short and J 5 bases short, with 11 bases between. CDR1 is SGDLS and CDR2 is YYNGEE in the germline V gene. The CDR3 loop spans 15 amino acids. CDR3 region: CASSVDSGDTGELFF. CDR3 DNA: TGTGCCAGCAGCGTAGACTCGGGGGATACCGGGGAGCTGTTTTTT. The full variable domain, with the rest looked up from reference TRBV9 and TRBJ2-2, is DSGVTQTPKHLITATGQRVTLRCSPRSGDLSVYWYQQSLDQGLQFLIQYYNGEERAKGNILERFSAQQFPDLHSELNLSSLELGDSALYFCASSVDSGDTGELFFGEGSRLTVL.

The chain carries TRBV11-2 and TRBJ2-1; D uncertain. V lost 6 bases, J lost 10 bases, and 13 bases lay in between. The CDR3 loop spans 12 amino acids. In germline, CDR1 is SGHAT, CDR2 FQNNGV. CDR3: CASRQNTEEQFF. The DNA of the CDR3 is TGTGCCAGCAGACAGAATACAGAGGAGCAGTTCTTC.

The V call is TRBV4-2, the J call TRBJ1-2, with D perhaps TRBD1 (5 bases). Germline V gives CDR1 LGHNA, CDR2 YNFKEQ. This CDR3 region has 16 residues. Trimming shortened V by 3 bases and J by 4 bases, and 18 bases separated the two germline ends. The CDR3 protein is CASSHANTDRGYGYTF. As DNA, the CDR3 is TGTGCCAGCAGCCACGCGAATACCGATAGGGGCTATGGCTACACCTTC.